This is a list of T cell receptor beta chains from one sample in a study of blood T cell repertoires in COVID-19. Sequencing was performed with immunoSEQ multiplex PCR; in TCRdb, only in-frame clones are kept and a portion is missing. The data show roughly 260,000 clones, just under 90% seen once. Sequenced sample: peripheral blood. These TCRs come from a woman between 35 and 50 years old with acute or convalescent COVID-19. The CDR3 runs from the conserved cysteine through the conserved F or W. A D gene is named only where the DNA matches it firmly. Some rows have no size entry. The others give once, few or many, or a class for an expanded clone.

clone size	V gene	D gene	J gene	CDR3 length	CDR3 protein	CDR3 DNA
once	TRBV6-6	-	TRBJ1-1	15	CASSYGSQGEAEAFF	TGTGCCAGCAGTTACGGTTCGCAGGGTGAGGCTGAAGCTTTCTTT
few	TRBV5-1	TRBD1	TRBJ1-2	12	CASSLEGGGYTF	TGCGCCAGCAGCTTGGAAGGGGGCGGCTACACCTTC
-	TRBV10-2	-	TRBJ1-1	12	CASSATEAEAFF	TGCGCCAGCAGTGCGACAGAGGCTGAAGCTTTCTTT
few	TRBV24-1	-	TRBJ2-2	16	CATSDPATGNTGELFF	TGTGCCACCAGTGATCCAGCCACAGGGAACACCGGGGAGCTGTTTTTT
-	TRBV18	TRBD1	TRBJ1-3	15	CASSRDSISGNTIYF	TGTGCCAGCTCACGGGACAGCATCTCTGGAAACACCATATATTTT
-	TRBV30	TRBD1	TRBJ1-5	13	CAWRGQGNQPQHF	TGTGCCTGGAGGGGACAGGGAAATCAGCCCCAGCATTTT
-	TRBV5-1	-	TRBJ2-5	14	CASSWGTGEETQYF	TGCGCCAGCAGCTGGGGTACCGGGGAAGAGACCCAGTACTTC
-	TRBV3-1/TRBV3-2	TRBD2	TRBJ2-5	12	CASSQGLAGPDF	TGTGCCAGCAGCCAGGGACTAGCGGGCCCCGACTTC
once	TRBV6-6	TRBD1	TRBJ1-3	16	CASSRQGMHSGNTIYF	TGTGCCAGCAGTCGACAGGGGATGCACTCTGGAAACACCATATATTTT
once	TRBV24-1	-	TRBJ2-2	15	CATSSTGHNTGELFF	TGTGCCACCAGCTCCACGGGACACAACACCGGGGAGCTGTTTTTT
-	TRBV5-6	TRBD1	TRBJ1-3	15	CASSSRTGRGNTIYF	TGTGCCAGCAGCTCGAGGACAGGCAGGGGAAACACCATATATTTT
-	TRBV18	-	TRBJ2-5	14	CASSPPVREETQYF	TGTGCCAGCTCACCACCAGTCAGGGAAGAGACCCAGTACTTC
-	TRBV4-1	TRBD1	TRBJ2-6	20	CASSQGETGNMASGANVLTF	TGCGCCAGCAGCCAGGGGGAGACAGGGAACATGGCCTCTGGGGCCAACGTCCTGACTTTC
-	TRBV9	TRBD1	TRBJ1-2	16	CASSATTGGADYGYTF	TGTGCCAGCAGCGCTACGACAGGGGGCGCGGACTATGGCTACACCTTC
-	TRBV29-1	-	TRBJ1-2	12	CSVEDRGWGYTF	TGCAGCGTTGAAGACAGGGGTTGGGGCTACACCTTC
few	TRBV5-1	TRBD1	TRBJ1-1	14	CASGSRGLNTEAFF	TGCGCCAGCGGATCCAGGGGGCTGAACACTGAAGCTTTCTTT